This TCR beta chain was found in a study of memory CD4+ T cells and cytomegalovirus serostatus. On the study more broadly: Donors were healthy Belgian adults, under 10 CMV seropositive and under 30 seronegative.

This CDR3 has 17 residues. V dropped 5 bases and J dropped 2; count of bases not matched to a gene: 14. CDR1 is MDHEN, CDR2 SYDVKM, per germline. In the original workflow: Out-of-frame sequences were removed, leaving around 2.2 million distinct TCRbeta sequences. Repertoires were generated with immunoSEQ multiplex PCR, while TCRdb's copy carries only in-frame clones and drops some. V and J calls and clone size are copied from that table; D and trimming were computed from the DNA. The data hold 45,000 to 65,000 clones, with 78% observed a single time. Single viable CD3+CD4+CD8-CD45RO+ cells were sorted as the memory CD4+ T cells. Total CD4+ T cells were enriched by CD4 positive selection.

What was sequenced was memory CD4+ T cells from blood. The clonotype was recovered from an adult in good health and CMV-seronegative. The chain couples TRBV28 to TRBJ1-2; the match to TRBD1 covers 7 bases. CDR3 sequence: CASSRGTARSLNYGYTF. Written as DNA, the CDR3 is TGTGCCAGCAGTAGGGGGACAGCCAGGTCCCTAAACTATGGCTACACCTTC.